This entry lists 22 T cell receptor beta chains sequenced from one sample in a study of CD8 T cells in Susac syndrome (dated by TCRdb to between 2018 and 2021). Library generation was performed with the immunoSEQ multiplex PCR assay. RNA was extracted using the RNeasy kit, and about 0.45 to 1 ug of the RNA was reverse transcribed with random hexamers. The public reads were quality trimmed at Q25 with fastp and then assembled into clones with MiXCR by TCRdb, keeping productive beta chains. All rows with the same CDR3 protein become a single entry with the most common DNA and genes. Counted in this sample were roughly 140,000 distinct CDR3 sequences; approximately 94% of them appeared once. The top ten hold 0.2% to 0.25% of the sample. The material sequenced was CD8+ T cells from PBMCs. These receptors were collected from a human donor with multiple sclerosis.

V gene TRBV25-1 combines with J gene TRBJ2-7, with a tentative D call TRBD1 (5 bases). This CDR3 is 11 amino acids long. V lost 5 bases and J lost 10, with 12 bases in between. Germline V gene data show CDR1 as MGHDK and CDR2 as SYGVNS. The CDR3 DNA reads TGTGCCAGCAGTAGGCAGGGCGGCCAGTACTTC. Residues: CASSRQGGQYF.

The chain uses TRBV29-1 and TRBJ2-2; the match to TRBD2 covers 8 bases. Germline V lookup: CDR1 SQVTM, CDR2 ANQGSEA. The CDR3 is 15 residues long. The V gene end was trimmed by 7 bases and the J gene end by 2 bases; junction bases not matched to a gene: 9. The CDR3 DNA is TGCAGCGCCCTAGCGGGCGAGGTAAACACCGGGGAGCTGTTTTTT. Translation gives CSALAGEVNTGELFF.

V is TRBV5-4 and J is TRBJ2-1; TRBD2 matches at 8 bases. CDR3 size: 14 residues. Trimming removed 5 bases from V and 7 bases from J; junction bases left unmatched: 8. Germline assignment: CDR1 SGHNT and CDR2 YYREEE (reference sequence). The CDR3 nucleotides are TGTGCCAGCAGTGGGACTAGGTTAGAAAATGAGCAGTTCTTC. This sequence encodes CASSGTRLENEQFF.

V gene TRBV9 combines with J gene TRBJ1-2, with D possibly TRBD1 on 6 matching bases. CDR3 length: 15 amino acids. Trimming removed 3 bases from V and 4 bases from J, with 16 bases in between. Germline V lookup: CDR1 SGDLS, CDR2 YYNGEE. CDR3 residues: CASSGNRVVVYGYTF. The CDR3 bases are TGTGCCAGCAGCGGAAACAGGGTTGTAGTCTATGGCTACACCTTC.

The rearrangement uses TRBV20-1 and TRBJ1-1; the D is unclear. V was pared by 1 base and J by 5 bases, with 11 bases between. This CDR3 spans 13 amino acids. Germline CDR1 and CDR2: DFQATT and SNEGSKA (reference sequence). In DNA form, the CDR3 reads TGCAGTGCTAGAGGAACCCACGGTACTGAAGCTTTCTTT. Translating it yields CSARGTHGTEAFF.

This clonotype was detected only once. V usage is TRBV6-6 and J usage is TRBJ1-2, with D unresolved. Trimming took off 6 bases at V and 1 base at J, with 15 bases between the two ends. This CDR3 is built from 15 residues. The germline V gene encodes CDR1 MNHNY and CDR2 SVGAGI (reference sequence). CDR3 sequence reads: CASRDLSPDNYGYTF. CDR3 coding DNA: TGTGCCAGCAGGGACCTATCACCCGATAACTATGGCTACACCTTC.

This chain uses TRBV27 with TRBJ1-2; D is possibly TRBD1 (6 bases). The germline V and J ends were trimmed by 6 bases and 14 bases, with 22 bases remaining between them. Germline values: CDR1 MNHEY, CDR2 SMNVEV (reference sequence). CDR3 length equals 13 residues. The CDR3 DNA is TGTGCCAGCAGCAGCCTTAAGGATACAGGGAAAACCTTC. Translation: CASSSLKDTGKTF.

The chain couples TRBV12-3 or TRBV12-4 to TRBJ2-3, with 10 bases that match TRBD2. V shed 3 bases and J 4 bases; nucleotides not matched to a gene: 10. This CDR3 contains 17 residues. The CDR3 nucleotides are TGTGCCAGCAGTTTTCCTAGCGGGAGATCCCGGGCAGATACGCAGTATTTT. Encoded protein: CASSFPSGRSRADTQYF.

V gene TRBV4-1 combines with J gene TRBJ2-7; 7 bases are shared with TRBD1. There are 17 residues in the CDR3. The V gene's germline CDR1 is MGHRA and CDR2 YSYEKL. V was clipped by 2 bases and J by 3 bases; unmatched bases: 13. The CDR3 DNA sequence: TGCGCCAGCAGCCAACTCAGTACAGGGGCCGGGAACTACGAGCAGTACTTC. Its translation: CASSQLSTGAGNYEQYF.

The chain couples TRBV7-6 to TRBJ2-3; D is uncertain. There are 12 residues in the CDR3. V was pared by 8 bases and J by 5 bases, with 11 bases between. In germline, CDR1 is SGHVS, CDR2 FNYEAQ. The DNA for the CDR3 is TGTGCCAGCGGGCCTGGAGAAGATACGCAGTATTTT. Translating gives CASGPGEDTQYF.

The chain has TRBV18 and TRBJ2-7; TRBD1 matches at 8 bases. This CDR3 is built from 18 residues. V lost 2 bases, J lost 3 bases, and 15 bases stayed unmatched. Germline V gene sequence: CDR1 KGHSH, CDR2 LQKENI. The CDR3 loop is CASSPAAPTGTGHYEQYF. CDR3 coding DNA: TGTGCCAGCTCACCAGCAGCCCCTACCGGGACAGGACACTACGAGCAGTACTTC.

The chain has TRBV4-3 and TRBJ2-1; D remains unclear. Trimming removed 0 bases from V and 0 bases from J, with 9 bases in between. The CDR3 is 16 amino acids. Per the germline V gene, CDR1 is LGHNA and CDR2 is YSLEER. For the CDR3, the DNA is TGCGCCAGCAGCCAAGATCACTGGAGCTCCTACAATGAGCAGTTCTTC. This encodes CASSQDHWSSYNEQFF.

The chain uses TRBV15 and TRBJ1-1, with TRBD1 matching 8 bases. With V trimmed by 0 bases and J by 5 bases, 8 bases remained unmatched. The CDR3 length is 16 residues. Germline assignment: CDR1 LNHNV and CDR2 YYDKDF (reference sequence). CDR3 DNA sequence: TGTGCCACCAGCAGAGACCGGACAGGGATGATTACTGAAGCTTTCTTT. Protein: CATSRDRTGMITEAFF.

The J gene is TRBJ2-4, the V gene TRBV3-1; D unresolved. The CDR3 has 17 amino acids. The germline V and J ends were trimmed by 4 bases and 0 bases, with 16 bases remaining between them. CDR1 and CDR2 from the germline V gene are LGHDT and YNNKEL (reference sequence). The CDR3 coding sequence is TGTGCCAGCAGCCCCTTTACAGCAAACATAGCCAAAAACATTCAGTACTTC. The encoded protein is CASSPFTANIAKNIQYF.

CDR3 nucleotide sequence: TGTGCCAGCAGTCCCGGGGTACAGGGCGTCTACTATGGCTACACCTTC. Protein: CASSPGVQGVYYGYTF. The J gene is TRBJ1-2, the V gene TRBV28; possible D gene TRBD1, 6 bases. Germline V gene sequence: CDR1 MDHEN, CDR2 SYDVKM. V gave up 5 bases and J gave up 3 bases, with 19 bases separating them. The CDR3 spans 16 residues.

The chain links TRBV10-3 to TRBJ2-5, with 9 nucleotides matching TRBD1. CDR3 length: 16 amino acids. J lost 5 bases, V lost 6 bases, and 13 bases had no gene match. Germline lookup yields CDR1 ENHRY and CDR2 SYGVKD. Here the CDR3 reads CAIRATIGTGIETQYF. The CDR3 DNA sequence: TGTGCCATCAGAGCGACCATCGGGACAGGGATCGAGACCCAGTACTTC.

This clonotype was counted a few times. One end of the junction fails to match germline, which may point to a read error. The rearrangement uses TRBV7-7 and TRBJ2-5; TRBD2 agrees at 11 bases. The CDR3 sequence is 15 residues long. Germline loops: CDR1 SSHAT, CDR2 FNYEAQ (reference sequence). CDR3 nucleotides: TGTGCTAGCAGCCCCGGGACTAGCGGTCAAGAGACCCAGTACTTC. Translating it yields CASSPGTSGQETQYF.

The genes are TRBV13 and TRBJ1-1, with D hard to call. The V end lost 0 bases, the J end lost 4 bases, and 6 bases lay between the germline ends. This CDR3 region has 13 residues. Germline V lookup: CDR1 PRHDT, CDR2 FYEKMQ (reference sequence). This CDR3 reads CASSLGSGTEAFF. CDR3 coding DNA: TGTGCCAGCAGCTTAGGCTCGGGCACTGAAGCTTTCTTT.

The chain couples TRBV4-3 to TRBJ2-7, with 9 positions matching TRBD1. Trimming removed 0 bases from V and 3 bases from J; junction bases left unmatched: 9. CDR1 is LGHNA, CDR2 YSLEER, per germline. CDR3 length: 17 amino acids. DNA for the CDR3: TGCGCCAGCAGCCAAGAGGGGCCGGGACAGGGATTCTACGAGCAGTACTTC. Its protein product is CASSQEGPGQGFYEQYF.

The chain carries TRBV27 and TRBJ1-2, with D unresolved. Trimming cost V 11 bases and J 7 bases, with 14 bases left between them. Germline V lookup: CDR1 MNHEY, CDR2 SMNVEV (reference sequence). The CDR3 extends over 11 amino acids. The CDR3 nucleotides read TGTGCCCCCCGGGATAGTCCTGGCTACACCTTC. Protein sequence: CAPRDSPGYTF.

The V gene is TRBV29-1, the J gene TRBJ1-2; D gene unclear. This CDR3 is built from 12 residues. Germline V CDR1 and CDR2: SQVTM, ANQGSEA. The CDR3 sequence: CRTEDNNYGYTF. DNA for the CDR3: TGCAGAACCGAAGATAATAACTATGGCTACACCTTC.

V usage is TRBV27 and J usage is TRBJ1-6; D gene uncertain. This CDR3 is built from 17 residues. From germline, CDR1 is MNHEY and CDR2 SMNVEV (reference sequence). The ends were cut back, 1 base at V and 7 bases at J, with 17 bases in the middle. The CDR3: CASSLLNRYTLNSPLHF. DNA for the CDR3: TGTGCCAGCAGTTTATTAAATCGCTACACCTTAAATTCACCCCTCCACTTT.